These T cell receptor beta chains were read from a single sample in a study of blood T cell repertoires in COVID-19. Produced via immunoSEQ multiplex PCR; TCRdb's table is partial and in-frame only. The sample yields about 210,000 clones, more than 80% seen once. Sequenced sample: peripheral blood. These receptor sequences come from a woman of 80 years or more with COVID-19, enrolled during active disease. Each CDR3 is given with its conserved first and last residue. D genes are given only for firm matches. The listing skips clone size in some rows; elsewhere it reads once, few, many or a size class.

clone_size,d_call,v_call,j_call,cdr3_nt,cdr3_aa
.,TRBD2,TRBV4-2,TRBJ2-3,TGTGCCAGCAGCCAGGCCGGGACTAGCGGCACAGATACGCAGTATTTT,CASSQAGTSGTDTQYF
.,TRBD1,TRBV3-1/TRBV3-2,TRBJ1-1,TGTGCCAGCAGCCCTCTCGGACAGGCAAACACTGAAGCTTTCTTT,CASSPLGQANTEAFF
few,.,TRBV3-1/TRBV3-2,TRBJ2-3,TGTGCCAGCAGCCAAGATTGGGACTCAAATACGCAGTATTTT,CASSQDWDSNTQYF
.,.,TRBV25-1,TRBJ1-4,TGTGCCAGCCGTAAGGGGTCAAATGAAAAACTGTTTTTT,CASRKGSNEKLFF
.,TRBD1,TRBV5-4,TRBJ2-7,TGTGCCAGCAGCGGATGGACAGGGGACTACGAGCAGTACTTC,CASSGWTGDYEQYF
once,TRBD1,TRBV10-2,TRBJ1-3,TGCGCCAGCTCTTTCGACAGGGGCGACTCTGGAAACACCATATATTTT,CASSFDRGDSGNTIYF
.,.,TRBV4-1,TRBJ1-5,TGCGCCAGCAGCCAACAGGGCTACCAGCCCCAGCATTTT,CASSQQGYQPQHF
.,.,TRBV3-1/TRBV3-2,TRBJ2-7,TGTGCCAGCAGATCCTATAAGGGGTACGAGCAGTACTTC,CASRSYKGYEQYF
.,TRBD1,TRBV29-1,TRBJ1-2,TGCAGCGTAGACCGGGACAGGAGTTTTGGATATGGCTACACCTTC,CSVDRDRSFGYGYTF
.,.,TRBV20-1,TRBJ2-1,TGCAGTGCCGAGGACGGACAGAAGACGTTCTTC,CSAEDGQKTFF
.,.,TRBV7-8,TRBJ2-7,TGTGCCAGCAGCCCGACAGAATCTTACGAGCAGTACTTC,CASSPTESYEQYF
.,TRBD1,TRBV7-2,TRBJ1-2,TGTGCCAGCAGCTCCCCAACAGGGGGCTACTATGGCTACACCTTC,CASSSPTGGYYGYTF
.,TRBD1,TRBV3-1/TRBV3-2,TRBJ1-5,TGTGCCAGCAGCCAAGGGACAGGGTCGGGACAGCCCCAGCATTTT,CASSQGTGSGQPQHF
.,.,TRBV5-1,TRBJ2-2,TGCGCCAGCAGCTTGGGAGGCACCGGGGAGCTGTTTTTT,CASSLGGTGELFF
.,.,TRBV7-9,TRBJ1-1,TGTGCCAGCAGCTTAGATTGGACCCGGGAGACTGAAGCTTTCTTT,CASSLDWTRETEAFF
once,.,TRBV19,TRBJ1-4,TGTGCCAGCCAGAGGGTGGGGAATGAAAAACTGTTTTTT,CASQRVGNEKLFF
.,TRBD1,TRBV5-8,TRBJ1-5,TGTGCCAGCAGCTTGAGGGGGACAGATATTAATCAGCCCCAGCATTTT,CASSLRGTDINQPQHF
.,.,TRBV5-1,TRBJ1-1,TGCGCCAGCAGCTTGGATTCAGGGAACACTGAAGCTTTCTTT,CASSLDSGNTEAFF
.,.,TRBV29-1,TRBJ1-2,TGCAGCGTTGAAGATCCGCGAAGATATGGCTACACCTTC,CSVEDPRRYGYTF
.,.,TRBV27,TRBJ1-6,TGTGCCAGCAGTCTAAATACTTCACCCCTCCACTTT,CASSLNTSPLHF
few,.,TRBV3-1/TRBV3-2,TRBJ2-2,TGTGCCAGCAGCCCAGGCCCAGGGAGGAACGCCGGGGAGCTGTTTTTT,CASSPGPGRNAGELFF
.,.,TRBV5-1,TRBJ2-7,TGCGCCAGCAGCCCCCCCGGAGACGAGCAGTACTTC,CASSPPGDEQYF
.,TRBD2,TRBV2,TRBJ2-5,TGTGCCAGCAGTGTGGGCGGGAGGGCCGGGACCCAGTACTTC,CASSVGGRAGTQYF
.,.,TRBV9,TRBJ1-2,TGTGCCAGCAGCGTCTCCAGCGGAGACTATGGCTACACCTTC,CASSVSSGDYGYTF
few,.,TRBV11-3,TRBJ2-2,TGTGCCAGCAGGTCAACCGGGGAGCTGTTTTTT,CASRSTGELFF
.,.,TRBV23-1,TRBJ2-7,TGCGCCAGCAGTCAATCACGGAGGGGGCGGTACGAGCAGTACTTC,CASSQSRRGRYEQYF
.,TRBD2,TRBV4-1,TRBJ2-7,TGCGCCAGCGGATCTATAGCGGGAGGTCCCGCCCAATACTTC,CASGSIAGGPAQYF
.,.,TRBV5-5,TRBJ2-7,TGTGCCAGCAGCAAAAACCCCGACAGCTCCTACGAGCAGTACTTC,CASSKNPDSSYEQYF
.,TRBD1,TRBV18,TRBJ1-4,TGTGCCAGCTCACCACCGGGACAGGGGGGTGAAAAACTGTTTTTT,CASSPPGQGGEKLFF
.,TRBD2,TRBV18,TRBJ2-1,TGTGCCAGCTCACGAACAACTAGCGGGGGGTGGAATGAGCAGTTCTTC,CASSRTTSGGWNEQFF
.,.,TRBV9,TRBJ2-3,TGTGCCAGCAGCGTACGGTCCGCAGGGCCACAGTATTTT,CASSVRSAGPQYF
.,TRBD1,TRBV5-5,TRBJ1-5,TGTGCCAGCAGCCCCTGGCAGGGGGGTCAGCCCCAGCATTTT,CASSPWQGGQPQHF
.,.,TRBV3-1/TRBV3-2,TRBJ1-1,TGTGCCAGCAGCCAAGAGGGTCGGAGGGGAGCTTTCTTT,CASSQEGRRGAFF
.,TRBD2,TRBV11-3,TRBJ2-2,TGTGCCAGCAGCAAGCGGGAGAAATCCGGGGAGCTGTTTTTT,CASSKREKSGELFF
.,TRBD2,TRBV5-1,TRBJ2-1,TGCGCCAGCAGCTTTACTAGCGGGGACGCCTACAATGAGCAGTTCTTC,CASSFTSGDAYNEQFF
.,.,TRBV6-5,TRBJ1-5,TGTGCCAGCAGCCTAGGGGTGAGCAATCAGCCCCAGCATTTT,CASSLGVSNQPQHF
.,.,TRBV19,TRBJ1-2,TGTGCCAGTACGGGTAGCTACTATGGCTACACCTTC,CASTGSYYGYTF
.,.,TRBV7-2,TRBJ1-5,TGTGCCAGCAGCTTAGATTGGGGAGACAATCAGCCCCAGCATTTT,CASSLDWGDNQPQHF
few,.,TRBV14,TRBJ1-2,TGTGCCAGCAGCCCCTATGACAGGTCGTTTTCTGGCTACACCTTC,CASSPYDRSFSGYTF
.,.,TRBV5-1,TRBJ2-7,TGCGCCAGCAGCGACGCGGAGACCTACGAGCAGTACTTC,CASSDAETYEQYF
.,TRBD1,TRBV2,TRBJ2-2,TGTGCCAGCAAAAGACAGGGGGACACCGGGGAGCTGTTTTTT,CASKRQGDTGELFF
.,.,TRBV5-1,TRBJ1-3,TGCGCCAGCAGCTTGAATCCGGGGGGATCTGGAAACACCATATATTTT,CASSLNPGGSGNTIYF
.,TRBD1,TRBV5-1,TRBJ1-6,TGCGCCAGCAGCTGGACGGACAGGGAAGGATCACCCCTCCACTTT,CASSWTDREGSPLHF
.,TRBD1,TRBV3-1/TRBV3-2,TRBJ1-2,TGTGCCAGCAGTGGAACAGGGGCGCATCTTGGCTACACCTTC,CASSGTGAHLGYTF
.,.,TRBV5-1,TRBJ1-4,TGCGCCAGCAGCCTTTCTAATGAAAAACTGTTTTTT,CASSLSNEKLFF
once,.,TRBV5-1,TRBJ1-1,TGCGCCAGCAGCCAAAGGCTAAGGACTTTGAACACTGAAGCTTTCTTT,CASSQRLRTLNTEAFF
once,.,TRBV2,TRBJ2-1,TGTGCCAGCACCAGGTACAGCAACAATGAGCAGTTCTTC,CASTRYSNNEQFF
.,TRBD2,TRBV7-6,TRBJ2-1,TGTGCCAGCAGCTTAGTGGCGGGAGGGCCAAACAATGAGCAGTTCTTC,CASSLVAGGPNNEQFF
once,.,TRBV4-1,TRBJ1-4,TGCGCCAGCAGCCAAGCAGGCTCCGCGGGTAATGAAAAACTGTTTTTT,CASSQAGSAGNEKLFF
.,.,TRBV7-9,TRBJ2-3,TGTGCCAGCAGCTACGCAGGGGTTGCAGATACGCAGTATTTT,CASSYAGVADTQYF
.,.,TRBV5-1,TRBJ2-2,TGCGCCAGCAGTGGGCCAACCGGGGAGCTGTTTTTT,CASSGPTGELFF
.,TRBD2,TRBV5-1,TRBJ2-1,TGCGCCAGCAGCTCCAGCGGGAGCGGGGCCTACAATGAGCAGTTCTTC,CASSSSGSGAYNEQFF
once,.,TRBV7-8,TRBJ2-4,TGTGCCAGCAGCTTAGATTTGGCTAGTTCTACCATTCAGTACTTC,CASSLDLASSTIQYF
.,.,TRBV27,TRBJ1-2,TGTGCCAGCAGCCCCAGGGGAAGCCCGTCGGGCTACACCTTC,CASSPRGSPSGYTF
.,.,TRBV10-2,TRBJ2-1,TGCGCCATCAGAACAGAGGGTTATGCTGGTGAGCAGTTCTTC,CAIRTEGYAGEQFF
.,.,TRBV7-2,TRBJ2-5,TGTGCCAGCAGCTTACTAGAGACCCAGTACTTC,CASSLLETQYF
once,.,TRBV5-4,TRBJ2-1,TGTGCCAGCAGCACGGGAGTTCTCTTGGGGGATGAGCAGTTCTTC,CASSTGVLLGDEQFF
.,.,TRBV7-3,TRBJ1-3,TGTGCCAGCAGCTTAAATCAGGGGATTGGAAACACCATATATTTT,CASSLNQGIGNTIYF